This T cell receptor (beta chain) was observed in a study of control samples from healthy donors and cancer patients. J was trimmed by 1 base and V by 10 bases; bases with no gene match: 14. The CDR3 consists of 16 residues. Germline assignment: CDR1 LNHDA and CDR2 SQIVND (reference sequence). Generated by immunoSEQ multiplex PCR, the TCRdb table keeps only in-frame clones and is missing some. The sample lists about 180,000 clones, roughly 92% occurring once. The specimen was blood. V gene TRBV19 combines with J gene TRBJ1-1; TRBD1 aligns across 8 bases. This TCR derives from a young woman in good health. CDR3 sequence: CATIGQGQLKNTEAFF. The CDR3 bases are TGTGCCACTATCGGACAGGGACAATTGAAGAACACTGAAGCTTTCTTT.